One T cell receptor (beta chain) is described in this entry. The antigen remains unidentified. The data stem from a study of T cell responses to AZD1222 COVID-19 vaccine. As for the study in general: Pooled together were second doses at about 4 or about 12 weeks. Study results and limitations: At baseline, seropositivity was found in only 6 or 7 AZD1222 recipients. An increase in Spike-specific TCR breadth and depth was observed after two AZD1222 doses. Donors skewed white British and female; clonal diversity was possibly underestimated.

Data came from immunoSEQ multiplex PCR; TCRdb stores just in-frame clones and leaves some out. This table holds 160,000 or so clones, roughly 86% found once. J was trimmed by 4 bases and V by 6 bases; bases with no gene match: 1. The CDR3 has 13 residues. The germline V gene encodes CDR1 LNHDA and CDR2 SQIVND (reference sequence). The starting material was peripheral blood, obtained on day 0 of AZD1222 vaccination. The rearrangement uses TRBV19 and TRBJ1-5; 9 nucleotides match TRBD1. This TCR was recovered from an adult in good health. The DNA for the CDR3 is TGTGCCAGTAGGGGGACAGGGAATCAGCCCCAGCATTTT. It encodes CASRGTGNQPQHF.